This T cell receptor beta chain was observed in a study of shared clonotypes between healthy human individuals. The CDR3 spans 17 residues. The V gene end was trimmed by 4 bases and the J gene end by 2 bases; junction bases not matched to a gene: 13. Germline CDR1 SGHRS, CDR2 YFSETQ. Each unsorted PBMC replicate got 300 ng genomic DNA, 25,000 to 30,000 genomes. The sequencing of unsorted PBMC DNA took place on ten immunoSEQ deep assay plates. As processed by the authors: Quality scores were absent from the junction-only immunoSEQ sequences, so filtering differed. The repertoire was sequenced with immunoSEQ multiplex PCR; TCRdb's copy has only in-frame clones and lacks some. The V and J calls and clone size come from that table; D and trimming were worked out from the DNA. Of about 450,000 clones detected, roughly three quarters appear once; the ten largest clones hold about 13%.

This clonotype originated in a woman between 40 and 55 years old in good health. Some clones in this sample may be carry-over from other donors' samples. The rearrangement links TRBV5-1 to TRBJ1-2, with 8 bases fitting TRBD1. The sequenced material came from PBMCs. The CDR3 spells CASSPEAGGGINYGYTF. For the CDR3, the DNA is TGCGCCAGCAGCCCAGAGGCAGGGGGCGGTATAAACTATGGCTACACCTTC.